The present T cell receptor (beta chain) was sequenced within a study of glioma-infiltrating T cells. Regarding the study as a whole: Above-expected tissue-blood divergence occurred in all gliomas, most in low-grade ones.

CDR1 and CDR2 (germline): SGHTA, FQGNSA. The CDR3 covers 14 residues. The V and J ends lost 0 bases and 9 bases, in that order; junction bases with no gene match: 3. The iRepertoire nested amplicon-rescue multiplex PCR amplified TCR alpha and beta CDR3s from RNA. Input was about 95-400 ng of tissue mRNA or PBMC total RNA. TCRdb independently ran MiXCR on the multiplex PCR reads; one entry per CDR3 protein. The data contain about 200,000 distinct CDR3 sequences, about 31% of them singletons. The table lists this clonotype with many counts. Its antigen is still unknown. V is TRBV7-2 and J is TRBJ2-1; the match to TRBD2 covers 9 bases. This clonotype was obtained from a human donor with low-grade glioma or glioblastoma, undergoing nonglioma brain surgery, or in good health (not recorded which). Sequenced: glioma tissue, nonneoplastic brain tissue, or PBMCs (not recorded which). The DNA of the CDR3 is TGTGCCAGCAGCTTAGCGCGGCGGGGGGGTGAGCAGTTCTTC. It is translated as CASSLARRGGEQFF.